Here is one TCR beta chain with its context. The same CDR3 can be traced to other DNA sequences in this sample. This sample is drawn from a study of cytomegalovirus exposure and HLA in healthy donors. 60 Vbeta and 13 Jbeta primers were used in PCR. Generated by immunoSEQ multiplex PCR, the TCRdb table keeps only in-frame clones and is missing some. The sample contains 100,000 to 150,000 clones, approximately 84% of which appear only once. The ends lost 1 base at V and 2 bases at J; junction bases unmatched: 4. The CDR3 runs to 15 residues. Germline V gene data show CDR1 as LGHNA and CDR2 as YSLEER. V usage is TRBV4-3 and J usage is TRBJ2-7; 8 nucleotides align to TRBD1. The sequenced sample was PBMCs. This sequence originates from a man in his late teens or twenties in good health and CMV-seropositive. The CDR3 spells CASSQGQGAAYEQYF. CDR3 nucleotides: TGCGCCAGCAGCCAAGGTCAGGGGGCGGCCTACGAGCAGTACTTC.